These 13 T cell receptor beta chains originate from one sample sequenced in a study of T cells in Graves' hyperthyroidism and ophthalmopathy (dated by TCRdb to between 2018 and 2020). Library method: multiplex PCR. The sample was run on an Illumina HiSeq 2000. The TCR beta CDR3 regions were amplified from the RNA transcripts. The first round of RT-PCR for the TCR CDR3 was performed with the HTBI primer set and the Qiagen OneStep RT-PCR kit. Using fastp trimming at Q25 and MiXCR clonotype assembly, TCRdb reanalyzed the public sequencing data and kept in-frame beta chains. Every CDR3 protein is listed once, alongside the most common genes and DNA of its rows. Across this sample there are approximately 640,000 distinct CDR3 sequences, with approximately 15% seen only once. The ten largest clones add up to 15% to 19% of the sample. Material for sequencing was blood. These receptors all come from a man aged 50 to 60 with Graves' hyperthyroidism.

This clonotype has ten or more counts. The CDR3 sequence: CASSFFPPGSLRDEQFF. The DNA of the CDR3 is TGTGCCAGCAGTTTTTTCCCCCCGGGATCTCTGAGGGATGAGCAGTTCTTC. The chain recombines TRBV12-3 or TRBV12-4 with TRBJ2-1; a possible D gene is TRBD2 (5 bases). Trimming took 3 bases from V and 8 from J, leaving 23 bases between them. The CDR3 covers 17 residues.

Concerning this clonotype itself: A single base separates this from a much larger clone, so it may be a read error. CDR3 sequence (DNA): TGTGCCGGCAGCCCGTTTACGGGACAGGTGACCAATGAGCAGTTCTTC. This gives the protein CAGSPFTGQVTNEQFF. V gene TRBV7-9 combines with J gene TRBJ2-1; 8 bases line up with TRBD1. This CDR3 is 16 amino acids long. Germline-derived CDR1 and CDR2 are SEHNR and FQNEAQ (reference sequence).

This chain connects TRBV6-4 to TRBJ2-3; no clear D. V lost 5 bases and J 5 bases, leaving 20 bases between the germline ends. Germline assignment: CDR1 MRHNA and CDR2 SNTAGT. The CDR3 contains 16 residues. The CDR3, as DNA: TGTGCCAGCAGTTACCAATCCCTGGGCTACGAAGATACGCAGTATTTT. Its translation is CASSYQSLGYEDTQYF.

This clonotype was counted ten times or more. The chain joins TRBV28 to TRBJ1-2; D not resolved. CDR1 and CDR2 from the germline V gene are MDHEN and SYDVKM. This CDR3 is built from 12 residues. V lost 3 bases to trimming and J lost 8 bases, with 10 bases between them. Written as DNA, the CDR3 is TGTGCCAGCAGTTTTGAGCCGAGGGGCTACACCTTC. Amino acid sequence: CASSFEPRGYTF.

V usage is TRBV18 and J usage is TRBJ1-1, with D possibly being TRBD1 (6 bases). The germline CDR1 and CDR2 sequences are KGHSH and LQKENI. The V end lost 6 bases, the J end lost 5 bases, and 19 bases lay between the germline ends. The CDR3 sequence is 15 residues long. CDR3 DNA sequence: TGTGCCAGCTCGCAACGGGTGGGGGGCTATACTGAAGCTTTCTTT. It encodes CASSQRVGGYTEAFF.

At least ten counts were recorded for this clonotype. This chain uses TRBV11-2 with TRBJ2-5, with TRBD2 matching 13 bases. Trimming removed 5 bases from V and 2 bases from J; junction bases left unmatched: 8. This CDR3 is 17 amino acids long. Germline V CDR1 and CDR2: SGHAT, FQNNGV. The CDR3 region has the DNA TGTGCCAGCAGCAGGGGACTAGCGGGACTAAATCAAGAGACCCAGTACTTC. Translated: CASSRGLAGLNQETQYF.

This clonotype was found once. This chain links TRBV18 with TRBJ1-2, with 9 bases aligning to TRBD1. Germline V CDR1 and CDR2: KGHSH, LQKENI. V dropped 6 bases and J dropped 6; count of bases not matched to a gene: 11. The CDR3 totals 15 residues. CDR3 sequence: CASSPGQGSSDGYTF. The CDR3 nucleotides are TGTGCCAGCTCGCCCGGACAGGGGTCTTCGGATGGCTACACCTTC.

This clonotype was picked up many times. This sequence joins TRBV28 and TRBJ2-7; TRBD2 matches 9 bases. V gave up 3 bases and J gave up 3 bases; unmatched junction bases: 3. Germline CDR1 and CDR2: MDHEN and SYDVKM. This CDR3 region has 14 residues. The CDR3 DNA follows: TGTGCCAGCAGTTTGACTAGCGGCTTCTACGAGCAGTACTTC. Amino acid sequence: CASSLTSGFYEQYF. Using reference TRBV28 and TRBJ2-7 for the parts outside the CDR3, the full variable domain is DVKVTQSSRYLVKRTGEKVFLECVQDMDHENMFWYRQDPGLGLRLIYFSYDVKMKEKGDIPEGYSVSREKKERFSLILESASTNQTSMYLCASSLTSGFYEQYFGPGTRLTVT.

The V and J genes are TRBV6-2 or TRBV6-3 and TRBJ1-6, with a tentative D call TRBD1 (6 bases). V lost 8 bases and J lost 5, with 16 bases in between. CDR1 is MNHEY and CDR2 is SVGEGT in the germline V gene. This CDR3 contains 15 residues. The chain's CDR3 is CASRILGQDNSPLHF. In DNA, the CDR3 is TGTGCCAGCCGAATATTGGGACAAGATAATTCACCCCTCCACTTT.

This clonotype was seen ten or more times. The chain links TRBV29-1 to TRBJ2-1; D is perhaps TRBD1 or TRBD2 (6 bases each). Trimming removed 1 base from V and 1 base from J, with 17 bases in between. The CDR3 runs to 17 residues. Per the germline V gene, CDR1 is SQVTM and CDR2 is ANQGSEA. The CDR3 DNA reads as TGCAGCGTTGAAGGATCTCGGGGGCGAATATCCTACAATGAGCAGTTCTTC. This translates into CSVEGSRGRISYNEQFF.

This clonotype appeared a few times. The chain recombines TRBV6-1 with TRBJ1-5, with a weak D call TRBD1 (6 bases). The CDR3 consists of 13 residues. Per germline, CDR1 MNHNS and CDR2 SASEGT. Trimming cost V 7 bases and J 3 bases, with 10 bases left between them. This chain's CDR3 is CASKRDTNQPQHF. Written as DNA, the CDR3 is TGTGCCAGCAAGAGGGACACCAATCAGCCCCAGCATTTT.

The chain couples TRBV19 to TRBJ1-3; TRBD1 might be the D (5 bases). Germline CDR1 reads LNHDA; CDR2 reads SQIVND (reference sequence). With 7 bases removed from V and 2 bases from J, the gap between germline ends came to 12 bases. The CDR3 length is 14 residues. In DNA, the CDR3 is TGTGCCAGTAACCGTAGGGGAACTGGAAACACCATATATTTT. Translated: CASNRRGTGNTIYF.

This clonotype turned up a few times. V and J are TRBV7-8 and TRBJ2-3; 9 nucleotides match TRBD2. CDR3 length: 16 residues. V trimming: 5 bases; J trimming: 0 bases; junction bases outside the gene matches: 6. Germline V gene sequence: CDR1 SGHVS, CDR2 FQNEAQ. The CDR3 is CASSRETSGSTDTQYF. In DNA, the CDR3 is TGTGCCAGCAGCAGAGAGACTAGCGGCAGCACAGATACGCAGTATTTT.